Each of the 32 T cell receptor beta chains below was sequenced from the same sample in a study of blood T cell repertoires in COVID-19. TCRdb's table, derived via immunoSEQ multiplex PCR, lists solely in-frame clones and lacks some. The sample records over 200,000 clones, about 90% being singletons. Sequencing was carried out using peripheral blood. The receptors come from a woman in her late teens or twenties who had recovered from COVID-19.

This clone was observed at least ten times. This chain connects TRBV9 to TRBJ2-2; D perhaps matches TRBD1 (5 bases). There are 13 residues in the CDR3. CDR1 and CDR2 (germline): SGDLS, YYNGEE. V was cut by 3 bases and J by 6 bases, with 9 bases left in between. CDR3 in amino acids: CASSEQGSGELFF. The DNA of the CDR3 is TGTGCCAGCAGCGAGCAGGGCTCCGGGGAGCTGTTTTTT.

The chain carries TRBV6-1 and TRBJ2-2; 9 nucleotides agree with TRBD2. Trimming removed 2 bases from V and 6 bases from J; junction bases left unmatched: 4. Germline lookup yields CDR1 MNHNS and CDR2 SASEGT. The CDR3 contains 15 residues. The CDR3 DNA reads TGTGCCAGCAGTGAAATAGCGGGAGCTCCCGGGGAGCTGTTTTTT. It yields the protein CASSEIAGAPGELFF.

The rearrangement joins TRBV19 to TRBJ2-3, with TRBD1 matching over 8 bases. J was trimmed by 3 bases and V by 5 bases; bases with no gene match: 7. The CDR3 runs 15 residues. CDR1 is LNHDA and CDR2 is SQIVND in the germline V gene (reference sequence). CDR3 region: CASSFQGALTDTQYF. The CDR3 nucleotides are TGTGCCAGTAGTTTCCAGGGGGCGCTGACAGATACGCAGTATTTT. The variable domain in full, completed from reference TRBV19 and TRBJ2-3, reads DGGITQSPKYLFRKEGQNVTLSCEQNLNHDAMYWYRQDPGQGLRLIYYSQIVNDFQKGDIAEGYSVSREKKESFPLTVTSAQKNPTAFYLCASSFQGALTDTQYFGPGTRLTVL.

The chain combines TRBV7-3 with TRBJ2-1, with a possible D match to TRBD1 (7 bases). The CDR3 contains 16 residues. The germline CDR1 and CDR2 sequences are SGHTA and FQGTGA. V lost 5 bases and J lost 1, with 15 bases in between. DNA of the CDR3: TGTGCCAGCAGCATTCAGGGGGGATTATCCTACAATGAGCAGTTCTTC. It is translated as CASSIQGGLSYNEQFF.

The J gene is TRBJ2-2, the V gene TRBV2; TRBD1 might be the D (5 bases). Trimming cost V 10 bases and J 4 bases, with 10 bases left between them. The CDR3 has 12 amino acids. Germline CDR1 reads SNHLY; CDR2 reads FYNNEI. CDR3 residues: CATRQTTGELFF. CDR3 DNA: TGTGCCACAAGACAGACCACCGGGGAGCTGTTTTTT.

The rearrangement uses TRBV7-6 and TRBJ1-1; D remains ambiguous. There are 15 residues in the CDR3. In germline, CDR1 is SGHVS, CDR2 FNYEAQ. V was pared by 4 bases and J by 8 bases, with 20 bases between. The CDR3 region has the DNA TGTGCCAGCAGCTCCTCGCTGACGGAGGGCTCCGAAGCTTTCTTT. Its translation: CASSSSLTEGSEAFF.

V is TRBV12-5 and J is TRBJ1-2; 9 nucleotides line up with TRBD1. Germline V gives CDR1 LGHNT, CDR2 FRNRAP. The CDR3 is 13 residues long. The V segment lost 7 bases and the J segment 5 bases; nucleotides outside the gene matches: 5. As DNA, the CDR3 is TGTGCTAGTGCTCCGGACAGGGGTTATGGCTACACCTTC. As protein: CASAPDRGYGYTF.

This clone appeared a single time. J is TRBJ1-2 and V is TRBV18; a possible D gene is TRBD1 (5 bases). Trimming removed 2 bases at V and 5 bases at J, with 9 bases between. CDR3 size: 13 residues. In germline, CDR1 is KGHSH, CDR2 LQKENI. CDR3 DNA sequence: TGTGCCAGCTCACCAAGACAGACGTATGGCTACACCTTC. Translated, it gives CASSPRQTYGYTF.

The chain uses TRBV9 and TRBJ2-3, with 9 bases aligning to TRBD1. The CDR3 loop spans 16 amino acids. Germline V gives CDR1 SGDLS, CDR2 YYNGEE. With 2 bases clipped from V and 4 bases from J, the junction kept 8 bases outside the gene matches. CDR3 sequence reads: CASSVGTGQKADTQYF. The CDR3 DNA sequence: TGTGCCAGCAGCGTCGGGACAGGGCAGAAGGCAGATACGCAGTATTTT.

The genes are TRBV2 and TRBJ1-4; tentatively, D is TRBD1 (5 bases). There are 13 residues in the CDR3. The V and J ends lost 5 bases and 5 bases respectively, with 9 bases between them. Germline loops: CDR1 SNHLY, CDR2 FYNNEI. The CDR3 is CASSRGGNEKLFF. The CDR3 nucleotides are TGTGCCAGCAGTAGGGGAGGGAATGAAAAACTGTTTTTT.

The rearrangement links TRBV6-5 to TRBJ2-1, with 14 nucleotides matching TRBD2. Germline values: CDR1 MNHEY, CDR2 SVGAGI. The CDR3 extends over 15 amino acids. V dropped 3 bases and J dropped 8; count of bases not matched to a gene: 3. The CDR3 spells CASSYVGLAGDEQFF. The CDR3 DNA reads TGTGCCAGCAGTTATGTGGGACTAGCGGGGGATGAGCAGTTCTTC.

This clone was seen once. The chain employs TRBV14 and TRBJ2-1, with D tentatively TRBD1 (5 bases). Germline V CDR1 and CDR2: SGHDN, FVKESK. The germline V and J ends were trimmed by 0 bases and 5 bases, with 17 bases remaining between them. This CDR3 comprises 17 residues. CDR3 amino acids: CASSQEFQGFEDNEQFF. The DNA of the CDR3 is TGTGCCAGCAGCCAAGAGTTCCAGGGTTTTGAGGACAATGAGCAGTTCTTC.

The J gene is TRBJ2-2, the V gene TRBV19; 9 nucleotides match TRBD1. V shed 3 bases, J shed 1 base, and the junction held 3 bases outside the gene matches. The CDR3 runs to 16 residues. Germline values: CDR1 LNHDA, CDR2 SQIVND (reference sequence). The CDR3 DNA follows: TGTGCCAGTAGTATGTCGGGACAGGGGAACACCGGGGAGCTGTTTTTT. Protein product: CASSMSGQGNTGELFF.

The gene calls are TRBV29-1 and TRBJ2-6; TRBD1 agrees at 9 bases. Germline V gene lookup returns CDR1 SQVTM and CDR2 ANQGSEA. This CDR3 contains 16 residues. The V segment lost 6 bases and the J segment 0 bases; nucleotides outside the gene matches: 6. CDR3 in DNA: TGCAGCGTGACCGGGACAGGGTTCTCTGGGGCCAACGTCCTGACTTTC. Its protein is CSVTGTGFSGANVLTF.

The rearrangement links TRBV7-2 to TRBJ2-7, with 14 bases identical to TRBD2. Germline-derived CDR1 and CDR2 are SGHTA and FQGNSA. The ends lost 2 bases at V and 4 bases at J; junction bases unmatched: 10. The CDR3 contains 18 residues. The CDR3 here is CASSLKGLAGVPAYEQYF. The CDR3 nucleotides are TGTGCCAGCAGCTTAAAGGGACTAGCGGGAGTTCCTGCTTACGAGCAGTACTTC.

The chain carries TRBV4-1 and TRBJ2-2; D is possibly TRBD2 (6 bases). Germline-derived CDR1 and CDR2 are MGHRA and YSYEKL. CDR3 length equals 16 residues. Trimming left V 3 bases short and J 0 bases short, with 11 bases between. CDR3 bases: TGCGCCAGCAGCCATAATGGGACTTCGAACACCGGGGAGCTGTTTTTT. Residues: CASSHNGTSNTGELFF.

CDR3 DNA sequence: TGTGCCAGCAGTTATGGGAGGGCCTACACCGGGGAGCTGTTTTTT. Translated: CASSYGRAYTGELFF. J is TRBJ2-2 and V is TRBV6-2 or TRBV6-3; 7 bases are shared with TRBD2. Unmatched junction bases numbered 4, after V lost 3 bases and J lost 3 bases. Per the germline V gene, CDR1 is MNHEY and CDR2 is SVGEGT. The CDR3 extends over 15 amino acids.

This clone was recorded once. This chain connects TRBV19 to TRBJ1-2, with 8 bases that match TRBD1. CDR3 length: 15 residues. Losses at the gene ends were 0 bases for V and 8 bases for J; bases not matched to a gene: 8. Germline loops: CDR1 LNHDA, CDR2 SQIVND (reference sequence). The CDR3 region is CASSIDLGTGTGYTF. CDR3 nucleotides: TGTGCCAGTAGTATAGATCTCGGGACAGGAACCGGCTACACCTTC. The full variable domain, with the rest looked up from reference TRBV19 and TRBJ1-2, is DGGITQSPKYLFRKEGQNVTLSCEQNLNHDAMYWYRQDPGQGLRLIYYSQIVNDFQKGDIAEGYSVSREKKESFPLTVTSAQKNPTAFYLCASSIDLGTGTGYTFGSGTRLTVV.

V is TRBV20-1 and J is TRBJ1-1; D gene ambiguous. Germline CDR1 reads DFQATT; CDR2 reads SNEGSKA (reference sequence). This CDR3 has 9 residues. V was shortened by 3 bases and J by 11 bases, with 7 bases between the two germline ends. CDR3 DNA sequence: TGCAGTGCTAGTTCCCCGGCTTTCTTT. Amino acid sequence: CSASSPAFF.

The J gene is TRBJ2-2, the V gene TRBV25-1, with a weak D call TRBD1 (6 bases). Germline values: CDR1 MGHDK, CDR2 SYGVNS. V lost 3 bases to trimming and J lost 1 base, with 6 bases between them. This CDR3 has 14 residues. CDR3 protein: CASSEDRNTGELFF. DNA for the CDR3: TGTGCCAGCAGTGAGGACAGGAACACCGGGGAGCTGTTTTTT.

In DNA, the CDR3 is TGTGCCCCGGGGGCCTACGAGCAGTACTTC. Its translation is CAPGAYEQYF. The rearrangement links TRBV27 to TRBJ2-7, with D possibly matching TRBD2 (6 bases). The germline CDR1 and CDR2 sequences are MNHEY and SMNVEV (reference sequence). The V end lost 11 bases, the J end lost 2 bases, and 7 bases lay between the germline ends. CDR3 size: 10 residues.

V gene TRBV4-2 combines with J gene TRBJ2-5; 8 positions match TRBD1. V was pared by 2 bases and J by 3 bases, with 8 bases of the junction left unmatched. This CDR3 has 16 residues. The germline CDR1 and CDR2 sequences are LGHNA and YNFKEQ. CDR3 sequence reads: CASSQPPTGGKETQYF. The CDR3 DNA follows: TGTGCCAGCAGCCAACCCCCCACAGGGGGGAAAGAGACCCAGTACTTC.

The chain joins TRBV7-9 to TRBJ2-7; 10 bases align to TRBD1. V shed 4 bases, J shed 1 base, and the junction held 7 bases outside the gene matches. CDR3 length: 16 residues. From germline, CDR1 is SEHNR and CDR2 FQNEAQ (reference sequence). The DNA of the CDR3 is TGTGCCAGCAGCTCCTACCGGGACAGGGGATCCTACGAGCAGTACTTC. Translation: CASSSYRDRGSYEQYF.

Here the CDR3 DNA reads TGTGCCAGCAGCTTTTGGTTGAGACAGGGGGCTTACAATGAGCAGTTCTTC. As protein: CASSFWLRQGAYNEQFF. The chain joins TRBV7-8 to TRBJ2-1; 10 bases match TRBD1. Germline V gives CDR1 SGHVS, CDR2 FQNEAQ. CDR3 length: 17 residues. J was trimmed by 4 bases and V by 3 bases; bases with no gene match: 9.

The chain recombines TRBV28 with TRBJ1-1; tentatively, D is TRBD1 (5 bases). The germline V gene has CDR1 MDHEN and CDR2 SYDVKM. Trimming took off 8 bases at V and 1 base at J, with 14 bases between the two ends. The length of the CDR3 is 14 residues. The CDR3 nucleotides read TGTGCCAGCGGTGCGGGACGGACGAACACTGAAGCTTTCTTT. Translating gives CASGAGRTNTEAFF.

The chain is built from TRBV7-7 and TRBJ2-1, with 9 nucleotides matching TRBD2. The J segment lost 13 bases and the V segment lost 1 base, leaving 5 bases of the junction unmatched. The CDR3 is made up of 13 amino acids. The germline V gene encodes CDR1 SSHAT and CDR2 FNYEAQ (reference sequence). This CDR3 is CASSLEAGGPQFF. For the CDR3, the DNA is TGTGCCAGCAGCTTAGAGGCGGGAGGGCCCCAGTTCTTC.

The chain carries TRBV30 and TRBJ1-3; D unclear. The CDR3 runs 10 residues. The germline CDR1 and CDR2 sequences are GTSNPN and SVGIG (reference sequence). V lost 2 bases and J lost 8, with 4 bases in between. DNA for the CDR3: TGTGCCTGGAGTCGGGACACCATATATTTT. Translated, it gives CAWSRDTIYF.

V usage is TRBV4-3 and J usage is TRBJ1-5; no clear D. The CDR3 contains 14 residues. CDR1 is LGHNA and CDR2 is YSLEER in the germline V gene. Trimming left V 2 bases short and J 6 bases short, with 11 bases between. The CDR3 nucleotides read TGCGCCAGCAGCCAAACAGCCGGCATTCAGCCCCAGCATTTT. This translates into CASSQTAGIQPQHF.

V gene TRBV19 combines with J gene TRBJ2-6; tentative D call: TRBD1 (5 bases). The germline CDR1 and CDR2 sequences are LNHDA and SQIVND (reference sequence). This CDR3 is built from 15 residues. The ends were cut back, 4 bases at V and 2 bases at J, with 9 bases in the middle. CDR3: CASSRSGTGANVLTF. The CDR3, as DNA: TGTGCCAGTAGTAGGTCAGGGACTGGGGCCAACGTCCTGACTTTC.

The chain employs TRBV13 and TRBJ2-6, with TRBD1 as a possible D gene (6 bases). V was trimmed by 6 bases and J by 0 bases, leaving 12 bases between them. The CDR3 contains 16 residues. Looked up from germline, CDR1 is PRHDT and CDR2 is FYEKMQ (reference sequence). In DNA, the CDR3 is TGTGCCAGCAGTAAGGGGGTGGTCTCTGGGGCCAACGTCCTGACTTTC. It yields the protein CASSKGVVSGANVLTF. The full variable domain, its missing parts supplied by reference TRBV13 and TRBJ2-6, is AAGVIQSPRHLIKEKRETATLKCYPIPRHDTVYWYQQGPGQDPQFLISFYEKMQSDKGSIPDRFSAQQFSDYHSELNMSSLELGDSALYFCASSKGVVSGANVLTFGAGSRLTVL.

The V call is TRBV27, the J call TRBJ2-1; 10 bases map to TRBD2. Germline-derived CDR1 and CDR2 are MNHEY and SMNVEV (reference sequence). V was pared by 6 bases and J by 7 bases, with 3 bases of the junction left unmatched. This CDR3 contains 13 residues. CDR3 DNA sequence: TGTGCCAGCAGGTGGACTAGCGGAAATGAGCAGTTCTTC. Translating gives CASRWTSGNEQFF.

The chain recombines TRBV10-3 with TRBJ2-2; 10 nucleotides agree with TRBD2. The CDR3 runs to 17 residues. V lost 7 bases to trimming and J lost 2 bases; unmatched junction nucleotides: 10. The germline CDR1 and CDR2 sequences are ENHRY and SYGVKD. CDR3 sequence reads: CAIKDTSGNLNTGELFF. For the CDR3, the DNA is TGTGCCATCAAGGACACTAGCGGGAACTTAAACACCGGGGAGCTGTTTTTT.